This record covers a single T cell receptor beta chain. Antigen specificity is unknown. This sample was taken from a study of OX40 agonist ivuxolimab in advanced cancers. Across the study: The dose-escalation cohort had hepatocellular carcinoma, melanoma, renal cell or head and neck cancer. With a range of roughly 20 to 79, age averaged approximately 64 years, and around 83% were male. Study observations and caveats: CD4+ and CD8+ blood T cells expanded clonally by week 6 at 0.1 to 3.0 mg/kg.

The cohort excluded patients with autoimmune disease history or systemic immunosuppression. The repertoire was sequenced with immunoSEQ multiplex PCR; TCRdb's copy has only in-frame clones and lacks some. The repertoire holds 15,000 or so clones, with about 81% as singletons. The sequencing here drew on CD4+ or CD8+ T cells sorted from blood, taken in a trial of the OX40 agonist ivuxolimab. The source is an adult with an advanced solid tumor such as melanoma, head and neck, liver or kidney cancer.

CDR3 nucleotides: TGTGCCAGCAGCCAAGAGCGGTCCTTACAGGGGGAGGTAAAACTGTTTTTT. Translation gives CASSQERSLQGEVKLFF. The rearrangement joins TRBV4-2 to TRBJ1-4; 8 bases align to TRBD1. The CDR3 consists of 17 residues. Losses at the gene ends were 0 bases for V and 10 bases for J; bases not matched to a gene: 13. Germline lookup yields CDR1 LGHNA and CDR2 YNFKEQ.